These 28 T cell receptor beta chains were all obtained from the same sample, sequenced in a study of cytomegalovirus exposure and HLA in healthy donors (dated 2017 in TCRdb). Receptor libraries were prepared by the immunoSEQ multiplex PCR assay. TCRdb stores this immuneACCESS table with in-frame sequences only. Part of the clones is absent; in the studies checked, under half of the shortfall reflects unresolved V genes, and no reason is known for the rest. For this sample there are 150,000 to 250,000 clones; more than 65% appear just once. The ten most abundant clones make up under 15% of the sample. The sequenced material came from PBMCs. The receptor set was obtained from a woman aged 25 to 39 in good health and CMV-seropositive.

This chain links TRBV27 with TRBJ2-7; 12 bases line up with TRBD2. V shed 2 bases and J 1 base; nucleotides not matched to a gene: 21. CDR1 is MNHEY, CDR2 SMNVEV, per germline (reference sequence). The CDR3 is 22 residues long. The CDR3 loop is CASSLGDRVHAGTSGPSYEQYF. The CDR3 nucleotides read TGTGCCAGCAGTTTAGGAGACAGGGTCCATGCCGGGACTAGCGGGCCGTCCTACGAGCAGTACTTC.

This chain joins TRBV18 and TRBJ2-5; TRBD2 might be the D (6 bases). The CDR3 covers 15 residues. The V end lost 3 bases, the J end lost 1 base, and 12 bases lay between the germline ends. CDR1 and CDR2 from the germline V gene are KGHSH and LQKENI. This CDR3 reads CASSPGASVQETQYF. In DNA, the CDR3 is TGTGCCAGCTCACCGGGAGCTAGCGTCCAAGAGACCCAGTACTTC.

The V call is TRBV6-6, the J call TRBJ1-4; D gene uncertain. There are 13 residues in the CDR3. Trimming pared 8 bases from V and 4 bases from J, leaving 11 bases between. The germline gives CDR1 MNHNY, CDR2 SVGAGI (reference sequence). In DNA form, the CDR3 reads TGTGCCAGCGCCGGGAGCGTTAATGAAAAACTGTTTTTT. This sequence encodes CASAGSVNEKLFF.

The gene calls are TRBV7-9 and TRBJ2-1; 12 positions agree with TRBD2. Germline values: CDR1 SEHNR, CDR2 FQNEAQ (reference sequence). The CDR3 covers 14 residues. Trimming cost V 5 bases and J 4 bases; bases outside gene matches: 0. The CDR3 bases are TGTGCCAGCAGCGGACTAGCGGGGTACAATGAGCAGTTCTTC. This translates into CASSGLAGYNEQFF.

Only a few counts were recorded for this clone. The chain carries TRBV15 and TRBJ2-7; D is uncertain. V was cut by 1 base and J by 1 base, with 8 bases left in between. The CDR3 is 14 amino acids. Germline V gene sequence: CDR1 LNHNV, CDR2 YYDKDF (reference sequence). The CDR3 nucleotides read TGTGCCACCAGCAGAGTACCACATTCCTACGAGCAGTACTTC. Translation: CATSRVPHSYEQYF.

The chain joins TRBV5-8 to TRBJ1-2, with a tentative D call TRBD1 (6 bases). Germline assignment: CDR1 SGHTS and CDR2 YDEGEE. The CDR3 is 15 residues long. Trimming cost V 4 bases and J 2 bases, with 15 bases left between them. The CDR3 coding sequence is TGTGCCAGCAGCCCGCGGACAGACTCCAACTATGGCTACACCTTC. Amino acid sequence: CASSPRTDSNYGYTF.

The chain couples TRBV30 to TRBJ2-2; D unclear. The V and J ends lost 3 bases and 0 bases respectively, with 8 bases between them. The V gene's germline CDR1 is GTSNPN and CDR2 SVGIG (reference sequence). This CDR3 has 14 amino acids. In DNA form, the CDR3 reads TGTGCCTGGAGGCAGTTCGCGAACACCGGGGAGCTGTTTTTT. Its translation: CAWRQFANTGELFF.

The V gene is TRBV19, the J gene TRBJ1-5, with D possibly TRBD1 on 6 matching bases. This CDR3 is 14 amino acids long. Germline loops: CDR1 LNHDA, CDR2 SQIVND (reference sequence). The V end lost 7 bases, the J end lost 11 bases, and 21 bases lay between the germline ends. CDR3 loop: CASTLSGGGEAQHF. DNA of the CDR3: TGTGCCAGTACCCTATCCGGAGGGGGGGAGGCCCAGCATTTT.

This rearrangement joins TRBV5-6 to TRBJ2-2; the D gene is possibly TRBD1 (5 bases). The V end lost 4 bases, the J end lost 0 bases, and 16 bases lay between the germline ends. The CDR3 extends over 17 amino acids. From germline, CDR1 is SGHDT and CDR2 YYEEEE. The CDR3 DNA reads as TGTGCCAGCAGCCCAGAAACAGGAGTTTCGAACACCGGGGAGCTGTTTTTT. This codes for CASSPETGVSNTGELFF. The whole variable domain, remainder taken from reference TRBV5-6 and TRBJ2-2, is DAGVTQSPTHLIKTRGQQVTLRCSPKSGHDTVSWYQQALGQGPQFIFQYYEEEERQRGNFPDRFSGHQFPNYSSELNVNALLLGDSALYLCASSPETGVSNTGELFFGEGSRLTVL.

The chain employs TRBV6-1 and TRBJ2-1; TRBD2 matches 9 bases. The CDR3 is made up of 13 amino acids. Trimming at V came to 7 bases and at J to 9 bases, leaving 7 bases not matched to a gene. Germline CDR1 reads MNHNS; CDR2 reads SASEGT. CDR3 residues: CASTPAGGGEQFF. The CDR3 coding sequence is TGTGCCAGCACTCCAGCGGGAGGTGGTGAGCAGTTCTTC.

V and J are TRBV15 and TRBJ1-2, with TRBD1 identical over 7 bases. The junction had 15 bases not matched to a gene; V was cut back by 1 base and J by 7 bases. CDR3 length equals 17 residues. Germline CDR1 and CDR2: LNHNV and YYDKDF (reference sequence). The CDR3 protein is CATSRGQGLSLVVGYTF. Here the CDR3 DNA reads TGTGCCACCAGCAGAGGACAGGGCTTGTCTCTCGTCGTTGGCTACACCTTC.

The DNA of the CDR3 is TGTGCCAGCAGCACTACTAGCGGGAGGGGAGATACGCAGTATTTT. This encodes CASSTTSGRGDTQYF. V usage is TRBV28 and J usage is TRBJ2-3, with 13 bases that match TRBD2. V shed 6 bases, J shed 5 bases, and the junction held 5 bases outside the gene matches. Germline V gene lookup returns CDR1 MDHEN and CDR2 SYDVKM. The CDR3 covers 15 residues.

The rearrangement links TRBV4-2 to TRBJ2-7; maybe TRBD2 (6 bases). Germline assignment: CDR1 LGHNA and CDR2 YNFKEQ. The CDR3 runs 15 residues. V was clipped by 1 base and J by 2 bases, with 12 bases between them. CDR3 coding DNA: TGTGCCAGCAGCCAAGTTGAGACTAGAACCTACGAGCAGTACTTC. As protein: CASSQVETRTYEQYF.

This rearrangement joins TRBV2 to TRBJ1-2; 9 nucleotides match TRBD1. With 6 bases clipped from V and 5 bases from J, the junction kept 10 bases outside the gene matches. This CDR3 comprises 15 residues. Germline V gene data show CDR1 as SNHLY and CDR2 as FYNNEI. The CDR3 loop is CASRDRTGVGYGYTF. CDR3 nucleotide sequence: TGTGCCAGCAGGGATCGGACAGGGGTAGGGTATGGCTACACCTTC.

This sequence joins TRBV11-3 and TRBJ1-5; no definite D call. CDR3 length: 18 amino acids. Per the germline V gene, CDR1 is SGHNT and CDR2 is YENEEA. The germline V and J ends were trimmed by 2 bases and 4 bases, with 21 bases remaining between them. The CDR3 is CASSLTKSRVQCNQPQHF. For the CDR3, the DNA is TGTGCCAGCAGCTTAACAAAGTCGAGGGTCCAGTGTAATCAGCCCCAGCATTTT.

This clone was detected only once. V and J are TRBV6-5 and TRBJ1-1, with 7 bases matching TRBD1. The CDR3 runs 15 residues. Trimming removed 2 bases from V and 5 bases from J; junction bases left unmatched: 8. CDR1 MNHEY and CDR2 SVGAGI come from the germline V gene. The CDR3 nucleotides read TGTGCCAGCAGTTACGAAAGGGGGCGTTCAACTGAAGCTTTCTTT. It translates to CASSYERGRSTEAFF.

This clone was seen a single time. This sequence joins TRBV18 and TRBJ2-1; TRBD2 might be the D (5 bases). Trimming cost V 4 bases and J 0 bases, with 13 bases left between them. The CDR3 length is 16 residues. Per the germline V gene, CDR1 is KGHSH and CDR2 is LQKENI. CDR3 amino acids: CASSRASAGSYNEQFF. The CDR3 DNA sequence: TGTGCCAGCTCACGGGCCTCGGCGGGCTCCTACAATGAGCAGTTCTTC. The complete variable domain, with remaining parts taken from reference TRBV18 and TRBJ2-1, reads NAGVMQNPRHLVRRRGQEARLRCSPMKGHSHVYWYRQLPEEGLKFMVYLQKENIIDESGMPKERFSAEFPKEGPSILRIQQVVRGDSAAYFCASSRASAGSYNEQFFGPGTRLTVL.

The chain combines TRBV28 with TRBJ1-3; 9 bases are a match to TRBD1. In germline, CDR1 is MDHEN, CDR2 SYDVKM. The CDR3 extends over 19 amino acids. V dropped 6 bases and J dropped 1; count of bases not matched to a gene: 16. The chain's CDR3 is CASSSQGDRELESGNTIYF. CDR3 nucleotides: TGTGCCAGCAGCTCCCAGGGGGACAGGGAACTAGAATCTGGAAACACCATATATTTT.

CDR3 loop: CASSYREENIQYF. CDR3 coding DNA: TGTGCCAGCAGTTATAGGGAGGAGAACATTCAGTACTTC. V and J are TRBV6-1 and TRBJ2-4; D perhaps matches TRBD2 (6 bases). This CDR3 comprises 13 residues. CDR1 is MNHNS and CDR2 is SASEGT in the germline V gene. Trimming took off 5 bases at V and 7 bases at J, with 12 bases between the two ends.

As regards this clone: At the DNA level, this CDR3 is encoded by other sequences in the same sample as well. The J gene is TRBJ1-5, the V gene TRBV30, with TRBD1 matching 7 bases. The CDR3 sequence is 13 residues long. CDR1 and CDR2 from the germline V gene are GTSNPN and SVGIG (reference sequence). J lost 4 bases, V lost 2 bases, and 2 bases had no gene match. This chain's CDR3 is CAWSSGGNQPQHF. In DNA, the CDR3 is TGTGCCTGGAGTTCAGGGGGAAATCAGCCCCAGCATTTT.

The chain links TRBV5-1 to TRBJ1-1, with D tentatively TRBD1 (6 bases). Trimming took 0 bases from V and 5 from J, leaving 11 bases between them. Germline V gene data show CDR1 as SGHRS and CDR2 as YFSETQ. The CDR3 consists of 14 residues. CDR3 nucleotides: TGCGCCAGCAGCTTGGAACAGGGACCAACTGAAGCTTTCTTT. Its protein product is CASSLEQGPTEAFF.

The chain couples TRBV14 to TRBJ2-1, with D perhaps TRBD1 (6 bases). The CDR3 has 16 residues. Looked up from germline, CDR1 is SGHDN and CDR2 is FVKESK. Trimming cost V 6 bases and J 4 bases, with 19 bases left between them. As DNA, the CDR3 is TGTGCCAGCAGTCGCTGGCAGGGGTTGGGGTACAATGAGCAGTTCTTC. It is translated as CASSRWQGLGYNEQFF.

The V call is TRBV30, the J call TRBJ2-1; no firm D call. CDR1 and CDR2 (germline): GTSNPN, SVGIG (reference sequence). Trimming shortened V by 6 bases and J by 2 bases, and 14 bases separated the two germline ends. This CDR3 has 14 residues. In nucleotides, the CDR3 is TGTGCCTGCTCTTTAGAGTCCCCCTACAATGAGCAGTTCTTC. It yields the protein CACSLESPYNEQFF.

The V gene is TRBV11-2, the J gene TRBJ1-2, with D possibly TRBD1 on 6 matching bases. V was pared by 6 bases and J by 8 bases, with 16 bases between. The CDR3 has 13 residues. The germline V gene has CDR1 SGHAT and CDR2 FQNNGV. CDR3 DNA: TGTGCCAGCAGTTCATACAGGGCGAGCGGCTACACCTTC. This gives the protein CASSSYRASGYTF.

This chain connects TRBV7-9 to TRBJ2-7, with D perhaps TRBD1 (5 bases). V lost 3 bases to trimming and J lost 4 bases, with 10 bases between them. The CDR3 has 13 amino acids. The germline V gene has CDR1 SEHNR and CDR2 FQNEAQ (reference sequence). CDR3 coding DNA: TGTGCCAGCAGCTTTTACCAGGGATACGAGCAGTACTTC. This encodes CASSFYQGYEQYF.

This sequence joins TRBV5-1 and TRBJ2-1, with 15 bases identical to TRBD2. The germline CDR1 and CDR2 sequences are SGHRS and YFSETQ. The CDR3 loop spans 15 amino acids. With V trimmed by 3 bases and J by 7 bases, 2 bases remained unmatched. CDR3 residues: CASSWTSGRGNEQFF. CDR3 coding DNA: TGCGCCAGCAGCTGGACTAGCGGGAGGGGGAATGAGCAGTTCTTC.

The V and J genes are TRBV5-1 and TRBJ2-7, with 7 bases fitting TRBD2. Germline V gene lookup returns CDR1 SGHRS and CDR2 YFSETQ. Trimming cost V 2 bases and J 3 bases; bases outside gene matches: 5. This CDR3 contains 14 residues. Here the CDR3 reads CASSFPGRDYEQYF. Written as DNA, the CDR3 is TGCGCCAGCAGCTTTCCGGGGAGGGACTACGAGCAGTACTTC.

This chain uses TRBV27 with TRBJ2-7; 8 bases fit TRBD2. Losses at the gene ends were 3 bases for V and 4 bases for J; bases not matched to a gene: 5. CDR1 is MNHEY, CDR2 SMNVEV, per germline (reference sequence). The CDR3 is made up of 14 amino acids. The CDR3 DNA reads TGTGCCAGCAGTTTTACGGGAGGGGTATACGAGCAGTACTTC. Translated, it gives CASSFTGGVYEQYF.